A selection of T cell receptor beta chains follows, all from one sample in a study of cytomegalovirus exposure and HLA in healthy donors. Clones were read by immunoSEQ multiplex PCR, and TCRdb kept only the in-frame ones, dropping some. Among around 150,000 clones listed, roughly 85% were seen once. The source material was PBMCs. Source of these receptors: a woman between 50 and 59 years old in good health and CMV-seronegative. The conserved cysteine and the conserved F or W are not part of the CDR3 here. Fields, in order: V gene, CDR3 protein.

TRBV5-7,ASSLVVRVTDTQY
TRBV5-1,ASSLGVGAPLH
TRBV6-5,ASSYLPSSTGELF
TRBV28,ASSPRAYGYT
TRBV7-2,ASSRRGQGYYEQY
TRBV6-1,ASEAGTSKDTQY
TRBV5-4,ASSLGGLPAYNEQF
TRBV27,ASSLRPGTSQEY
TRBV5-4,ASSSRTSGNEQY
TRBV11-3,ASSLRAGGASNTEAF
TRBV27,ASTPRGYNEQF
TRBV7-2,ASSIQAGGPSEQY
TRBV5-1,ASTGTGGYNEQF
TRBV29-1,SVDPGTSGGDTQY
TRBV4-3,ASSRKRGVKGGELF
TRBV2,ASMRGQDLNYGYT
TRBV9,ASSPSRGSYNEQF
TRBV10-2,ASSDYVTGTFNEQY
TRBV14,ASSRTSSRQTQY
TRBV30,AWSVLAGGITDTQY
TRBV28,ASSWGVPEKLF
TRBV12-5,ASGLGVAAQETQY
TRBV27,ASSLVPTPYEQY
TRBV7-9,ASSLVTEREKLF
TRBV19,ASSIDKTQKLNYGYT
TRBV10-1,ASSEGVREQF
TRBV2,ASREWDLSTDTQY
TRBV11-3,ASSLEQFNEQF
TRBV6-5,ASRTGGLGNQPQH
TRBV9,ASSDFSYGYT
TRBV5-5,ASSFPDGRVNTEAF
TRBV25-1,ASSDGQIYSGNTIY
TRBV4-3,ASSWGQGADYGYT
TRBV19,ASSPDRGVNYGYT
TRBV19,ASSIAASGSYNEQF
TRBV6-5,ASNRGNTEAF
TRBV5-6,ASSLGGLGQGDRYT
TRBV28,ASSIFPEAHNEQF
TRBV20-1,SASLNEQF
TRBV7-9,ASSLALGQGWTQY
TRBV28,ASSFGRGSSGANVLT
TRBV27,ASSSPTKNTEAF
TRBV5-1,ASMKLAGDTQY
TRBV7-9,ASRSLDKAGYT
TRBV7-3,ASSLNPVPNTEAF
TRBV29-1,SVGRTGEAF
TRBV7-8,ASRGLVTGELF
TRBV19,ASRPGAGNTIY
TRBV5-1,ASSGGDRYYEQY